Sequencing of this T cell receptor beta chain was carried out in a study of blood T cell repertoires in COVID-19. Some clones are missing from TCRdb's copy, which holds only in-frame ones; the method was immunoSEQ multiplex PCR. Of 350,000 to 450,000 clones in the sample, roughly 86% were seen once. Concerning this clone: The junction departs from germline at one end; a sequencing error may be responsible.

All enrollees were roughly 18 to 89 years old and from 20 to 30 US areas. The CDR3 length is 16 residues. CDR1 KGHDR and CDR2 SFDVKD come from the germline V gene. V gene TRBV24-1 combines with J gene TRBJ2-1; the match to TRBD1 covers 10 bases. This sequence originates from a man in his forties in a cohort exposed to, infected with or recovered from COVID-19 (not recorded which). The sample comprised PBMCs or T cells enriched from blood (not recorded which). The CDR3 loop is CATTDAGTGDDNEQFF. The CDR3 nucleotides are TGTGCCACCACTGATGCCGGGACAGGGGACGACAATGAGCAGTTCTTC.